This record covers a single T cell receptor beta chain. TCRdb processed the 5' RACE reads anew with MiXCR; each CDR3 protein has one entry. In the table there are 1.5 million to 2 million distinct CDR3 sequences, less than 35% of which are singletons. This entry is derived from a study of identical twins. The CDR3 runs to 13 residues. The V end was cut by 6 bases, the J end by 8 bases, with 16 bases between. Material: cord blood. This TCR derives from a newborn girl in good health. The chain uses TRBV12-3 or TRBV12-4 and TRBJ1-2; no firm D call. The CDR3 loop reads CASSRAGVGGYTF. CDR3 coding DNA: TGTGCCAGCAGCCGTGCCGGGGTGGGAGGCTACACCTTC.